This TCR beta chain was captured in a study of blood T cell repertoires in COVID-19. Study as a whole: PBMCs, B-cell-depleted T cells, or T cells provided the cDNA or gDNA that made up the material.

A single count supports this clone. Authors' methods: The assay estimated nucleated cells by amplifying reference gene primers. TCRdb's table, derived via immunoSEQ multiplex PCR, lists solely in-frame clones and lacks some. The V and J calls and clone size were taken over from that table, and D and trimming were inferred from the DNA. The table lists fewer than 85,000 clones, approximately 89% of them singletons. Germline V gives CDR1 KGHSH, CDR2 LQKENI. This CDR3 has 14 residues. V lost 6 bases and J 1 base, leaving 13 bases between the germline ends. The specimen sequenced was peripheral blood. This receptor was identified in an older man with acute or convalescent COVID-19. V and J are TRBV18 and TRBJ2-7, with a possible D match to TRBD1 (5 bases). The CDR3 here is CASSPEQVSYEQYF. CDR3 DNA: TGTGCCAGCTCGCCCGAACAGGTATCCTACGAGCAGTACTTC.